A single sample gave rise to the 4 T cell receptor beta chains below, sequenced in a study of blood T cell repertoires in COVID-19. Assay used: immunoSEQ multiplex PCR; TCRdb lists only in-frame clones, some missing. The sample includes some 310,000 clones, roughly 89% seen only once; the top ten take under 1.1%. The sample comprised peripheral blood. These receptors were collected from a woman in her forties with COVID-19, enrolled during active disease.

The chain employs TRBV24-1 and TRBJ2-1, with D possibly matching TRBD1 (6 bases). Trimming cost V 4 bases and J 2 bases, with 17 bases left between them. CDR1 is KGHDR and CDR2 is SFDVKD in the germline V gene. The CDR3 contains 17 residues. The CDR3 bases are TGTGCCACCAGTGACGCTACAGGGAGTCTGACCTACAATGAGCAGTTCTTC. This gives the protein CATSDATGSLTYNEQFF.

This sequence joins TRBV27 and TRBJ1-1; no firm D call. This CDR3 comprises 13 residues. CDR1 and CDR2 (germline): MNHEY, SMNVEV (reference sequence). V was pared by 2 bases and J by 2 bases, with 6 bases between. The CDR3 bases are TGTGCCAGCAGTTTAACGGTAAACACTGAAGCTTTCTTT. Translation: CASSLTVNTEAFF.

Turning to this clone: The junction shows a germline mismatch at one end, possibly a read error. The J gene is TRBJ1-2, the V gene TRBV14; D not resolved. In germline, CDR1 is SGHDN, CDR2 FVKESK. The CDR3 spans 13 residues. The CDR3 coding sequence is TGTGCCAGCAGCCATGATTCGGGGTATGCCTACACCTTC. Amino acid sequence: CASSHDSGYAYTF.

The chain links TRBV11-2 to TRBJ1-1; D call uncertain. V lost 3 bases to trimming and J lost 0 bases, with 5 bases between them. The V gene's germline CDR1 is SGHAT and CDR2 FQNNGV. The CDR3 loop spans 13 amino acids. The CDR3 DNA reads as TGTGCCAGCAGCTTGTACATGAACACTGAAGCTTTCTTT. It specifies CASSLYMNTEAFF.